The clone carrying this T cell receptor (beta chain) came up a few times. Tagging with unique molecular identifiers was applied to individual cDNA molecules. TCRdb processed the 5' RACE reads anew with MiXCR; each CDR3 protein has one entry. The sample has roughly 20,000 distinct CDR3 sequences; roughly 4% are singletons. The data are from a study of early T cells in non-severe SARS-CoV-2 infection. About the study: Sequencing of bulk RNA from unsorted whole blood was done, without chain pairing.

The origin of this receptor is an adult who was a healthcare worker with PCR-confirmed SARS-CoV-2 infection or an uninfected control (not recorded which). Material: whole blood.

DNA for the CDR3: TGTGCAAGTCGCTTAGGGGACCGGATGAACACTGAAGCTTTCTTT. Translating it yields CASRLGDRMNTEAFF. The chain links TRBV12-2 to TRBJ1-1; TRBD1, the D gene given by the table, was not confirmed from the DNA. TRBV12-2 corresponds to a pseudogene. The CDR3 is 15 residues long.